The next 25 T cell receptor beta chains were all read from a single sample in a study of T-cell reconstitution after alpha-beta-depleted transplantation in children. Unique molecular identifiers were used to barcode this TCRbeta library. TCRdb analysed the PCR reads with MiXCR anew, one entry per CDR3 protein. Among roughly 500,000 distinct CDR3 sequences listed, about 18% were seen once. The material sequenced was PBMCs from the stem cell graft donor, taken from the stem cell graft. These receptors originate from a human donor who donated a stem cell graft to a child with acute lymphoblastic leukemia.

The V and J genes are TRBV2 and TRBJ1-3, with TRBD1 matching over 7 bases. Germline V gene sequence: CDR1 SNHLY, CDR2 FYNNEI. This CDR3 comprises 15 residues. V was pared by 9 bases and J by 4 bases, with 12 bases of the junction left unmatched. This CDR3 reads CASSLPPDRGNTIYF. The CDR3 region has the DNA TGTGCCAGTTCCCTCCCCCCGGACAGGGGAAACACCATATATTTT. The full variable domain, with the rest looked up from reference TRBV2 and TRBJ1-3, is EPEVTQTPSHQVTQMGQEVILRCVPISNHLYFYWYRQILGQKVEFLVSFYNNEISEKSEIFDDQFSVERPDGSNFTLKIRSTKLEDSAMYFCASSLPPDRGNTIYFGEGSWLTVV.

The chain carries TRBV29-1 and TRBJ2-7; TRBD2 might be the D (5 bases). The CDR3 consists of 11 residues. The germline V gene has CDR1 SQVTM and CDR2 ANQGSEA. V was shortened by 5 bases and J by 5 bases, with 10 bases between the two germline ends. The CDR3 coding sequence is TGCAGCGTTCGGGGTGGGAACGAGCAGTACTTC. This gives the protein CSVRGGNEQYF.

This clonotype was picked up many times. The CDR3 spells CAISEEGRGYEQYF. The CDR3 DNA sequence: TGTGCCATCAGTGAGGAGGGACGAGGCTACGAGCAGTACTTC. This chain joins TRBV10-3 and TRBJ2-7; D is possibly TRBD1 or TRBD2 (5 bases each). This CDR3 contains 14 residues. Germline CDR1 and CDR2: ENHRY and SYGVKD. Deletions cut 2 bases from V and 3 bases from J, with 11 bases between.

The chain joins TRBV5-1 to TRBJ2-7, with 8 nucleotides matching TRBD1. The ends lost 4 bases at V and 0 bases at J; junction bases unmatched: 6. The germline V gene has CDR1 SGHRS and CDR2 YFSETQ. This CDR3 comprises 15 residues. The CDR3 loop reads CASSEYRGSSYEQYF. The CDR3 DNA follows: TGCGCCAGCAGCGAATACAGGGGGAGCTCCTACGAGCAGTACTTC.

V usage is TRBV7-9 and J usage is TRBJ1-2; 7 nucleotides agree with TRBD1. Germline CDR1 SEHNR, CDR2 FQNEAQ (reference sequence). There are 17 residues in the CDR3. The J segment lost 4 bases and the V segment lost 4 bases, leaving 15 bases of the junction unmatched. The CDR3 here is CASSSQPGTAILYGYTF. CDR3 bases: TGTGCCAGCAGCTCACAACCGGGGACAGCGATTCTCTATGGCTACACCTTC.

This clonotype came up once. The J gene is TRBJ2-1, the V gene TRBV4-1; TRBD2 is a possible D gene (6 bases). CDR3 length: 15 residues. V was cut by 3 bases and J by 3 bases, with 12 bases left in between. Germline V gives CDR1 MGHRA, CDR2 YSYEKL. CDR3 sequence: CASSHGLTSYNEQFF. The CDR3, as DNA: TGCGCCAGCAGCCATGGTTTGACTAGCTACAATGAGCAGTTCTTC.

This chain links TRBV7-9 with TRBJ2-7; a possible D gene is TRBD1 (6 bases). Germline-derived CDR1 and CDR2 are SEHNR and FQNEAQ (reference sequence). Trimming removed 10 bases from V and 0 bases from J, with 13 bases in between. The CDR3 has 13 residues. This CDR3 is CATRDTNSYEQYF. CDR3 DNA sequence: TGTGCCACCAGGGACACGAACTCCTACGAGCAGTACTTC.

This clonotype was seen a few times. The CDR3: CASSWTGEAFF. CDR3 DNA: TGTGCCAGCAGCTGGACAGGGGAAGCTTTCTTT. The chain is built from TRBV11-2 and TRBJ1-1, with 8 positions matching TRBD1. This CDR3 has 11 residues. The germline V gene encodes CDR1 SGHAT and CDR2 FQNNGV. V lost 4 bases and J lost 8; bases outside the gene matches: 0.

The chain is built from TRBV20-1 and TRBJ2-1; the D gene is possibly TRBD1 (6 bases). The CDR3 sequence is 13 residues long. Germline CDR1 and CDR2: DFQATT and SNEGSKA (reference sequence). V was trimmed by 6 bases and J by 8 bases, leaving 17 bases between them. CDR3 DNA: TGCAGTGCGCCCTCAGGGGCCGTCGATGAGCAGTTCTTC. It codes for CSAPSGAVDEQFF.

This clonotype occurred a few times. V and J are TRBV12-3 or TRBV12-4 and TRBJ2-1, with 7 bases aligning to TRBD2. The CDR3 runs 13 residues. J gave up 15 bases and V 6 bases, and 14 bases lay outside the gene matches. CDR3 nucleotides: TGTGCCAGCAGCGCTGGGAGGGTCCGTGTCCTGTTCTTC. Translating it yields CASSAGRVRVLFF.

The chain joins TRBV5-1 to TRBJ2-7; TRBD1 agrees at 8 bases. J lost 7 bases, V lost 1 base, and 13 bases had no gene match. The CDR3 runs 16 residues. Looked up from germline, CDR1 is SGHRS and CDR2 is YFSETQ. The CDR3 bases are TGCGCCAGCAGCTTGCTAGGGACAGGTGAGCTTGGAGAGCAGTACTTC. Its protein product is CASSLLGTGELGEQYF.

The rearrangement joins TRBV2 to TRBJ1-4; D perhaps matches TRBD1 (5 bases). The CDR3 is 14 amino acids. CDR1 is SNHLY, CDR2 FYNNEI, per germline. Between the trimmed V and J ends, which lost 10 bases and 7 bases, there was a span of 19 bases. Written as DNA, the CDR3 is TGTGCCATCGCCAGGGCCAGTCACTTTGAAAAACTGTTTTTT. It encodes CAIARASHFEKLFF.

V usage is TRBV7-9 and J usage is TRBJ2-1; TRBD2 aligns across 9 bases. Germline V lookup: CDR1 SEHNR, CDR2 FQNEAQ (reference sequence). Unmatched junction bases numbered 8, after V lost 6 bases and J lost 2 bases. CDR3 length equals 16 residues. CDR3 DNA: TGTGCCAGCAGGGGCGGGCAGCGGGAGGCCTACAATGAGCAGTTCTTC. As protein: CASRGGQREAYNEQFF.

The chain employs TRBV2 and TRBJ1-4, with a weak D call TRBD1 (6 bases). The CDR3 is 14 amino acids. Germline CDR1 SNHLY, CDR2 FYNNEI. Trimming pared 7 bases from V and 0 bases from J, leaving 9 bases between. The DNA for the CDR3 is TGTGCCAGCAAACAGGGACCAACTAATGAAAAACTGTTTTTT. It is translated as CASKQGPTNEKLFF.

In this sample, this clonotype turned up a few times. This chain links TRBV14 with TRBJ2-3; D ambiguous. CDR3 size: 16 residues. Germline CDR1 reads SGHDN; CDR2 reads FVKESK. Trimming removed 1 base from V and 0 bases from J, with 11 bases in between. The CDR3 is CASSQVASASTDTQYF. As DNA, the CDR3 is TGTGCCAGCAGCCAAGTCGCGAGCGCCAGCACAGATACGCAGTATTTT.

This CDR3 reads CASSLVGQGLPKNIQYF. The CDR3 DNA reads TGTGCCAGCAGCTTAGTTGGACAGGGTCTGCCCAAAAACATTCAGTACTTC. The V and J genes are TRBV11-2 and TRBJ2-4; 8 bases line up with TRBD1. Trimming cost V 1 base and J 2 bases; bases outside gene matches: 7. The CDR3 spans 17 residues. The germline gives CDR1 SGHAT, CDR2 FQNNGV.

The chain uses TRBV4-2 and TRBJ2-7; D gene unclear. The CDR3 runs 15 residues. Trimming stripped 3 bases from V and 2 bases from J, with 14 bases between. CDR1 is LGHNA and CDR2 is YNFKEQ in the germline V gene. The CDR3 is CASSHPGDEAYEQYF. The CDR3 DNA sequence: TGTGCCAGCAGCCACCCAGGCGACGAGGCCTACGAGCAGTACTTC.

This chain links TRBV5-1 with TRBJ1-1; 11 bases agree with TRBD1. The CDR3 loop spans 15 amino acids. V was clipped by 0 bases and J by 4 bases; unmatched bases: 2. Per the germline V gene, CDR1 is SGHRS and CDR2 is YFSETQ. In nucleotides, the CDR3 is TGCGCCAGCAGCTTGGCAGGACAGGGGGCCACTGAAGCTTTCTTT. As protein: CASSLAGQGATEAFF.

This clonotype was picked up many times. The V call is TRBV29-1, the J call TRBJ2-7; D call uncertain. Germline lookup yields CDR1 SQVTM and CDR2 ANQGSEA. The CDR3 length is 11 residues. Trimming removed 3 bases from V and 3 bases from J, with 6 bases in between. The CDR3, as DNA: TGCAGCGTTGAGGTTGGCTACGAGCAGTACTTC. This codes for CSVEVGYEQYF.

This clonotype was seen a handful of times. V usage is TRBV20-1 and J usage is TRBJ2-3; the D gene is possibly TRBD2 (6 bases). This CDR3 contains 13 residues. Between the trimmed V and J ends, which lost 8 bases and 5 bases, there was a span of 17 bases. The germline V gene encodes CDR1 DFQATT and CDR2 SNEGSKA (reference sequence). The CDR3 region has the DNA TGCAGTTACTGGAGGGGCATACGAGATACGCAGTATTTT. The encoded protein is CSYWRGIRDTQYF.

The CDR3 is CASSSITGTANYGYTF. DNA for the CDR3: TGTGCCAGCAGTTCCATCACCGGGACAGCTAACTATGGCTACACCTTC. The chain employs TRBV6-2 or TRBV6-3 and TRBJ1-2, with 7 bases identical to TRBD1. V shed 4 bases and J 0 bases; nucleotides not matched to a gene: 8. The germline CDR1 and CDR2 sequences are MNHEY and SVGEGT. The CDR3 length is 16 residues.

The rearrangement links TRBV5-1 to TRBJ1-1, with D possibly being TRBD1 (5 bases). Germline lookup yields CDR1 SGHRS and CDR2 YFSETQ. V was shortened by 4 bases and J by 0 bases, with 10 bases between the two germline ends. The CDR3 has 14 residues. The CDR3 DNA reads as TGCGCCAGCAGCCTGGTAGGGGTGAACACTGAAGCTTTCTTT. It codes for CASSLVGVNTEAFF. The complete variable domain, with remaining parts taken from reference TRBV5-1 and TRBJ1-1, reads KAGVTQTPRYLIKTRGQQVTLSCSPISGHRSVSWYQQTPGQGLQFLFEYFSETQRNKGNFPGRFSGRQFSNSRSEMNVSTLELGDSALYLCASSLVGVNTEAFFGQGTRLTVV.

The CDR3 is CASSPVPDTYNEQFF. CDR3 sequence (DNA): TGTGCCAGCAGTCCCGTACCTGACACGTACAATGAGCAGTTCTTC. This chain joins TRBV12-3 or TRBV12-4 and TRBJ2-1, with D uncertain. This CDR3 is 15 amino acids long. The V end lost 5 bases, the J end lost 4 bases, and 15 bases lay between the germline ends.

The CDR3 protein is CASSGGQTTGELFF. The CDR3 bases are TGTGCCAGCAGCGGGGGACAGACCACCGGGGAGCTGTTTTTT. V and J are TRBV7-3 and TRBJ2-2; 7 bases fit TRBD1. Germline-derived CDR1 and CDR2 are SGHTA and FQGTGA. The CDR3 runs to 14 residues. The J segment lost 4 bases and the V segment lost 5 bases, leaving 4 bases of the junction unmatched.

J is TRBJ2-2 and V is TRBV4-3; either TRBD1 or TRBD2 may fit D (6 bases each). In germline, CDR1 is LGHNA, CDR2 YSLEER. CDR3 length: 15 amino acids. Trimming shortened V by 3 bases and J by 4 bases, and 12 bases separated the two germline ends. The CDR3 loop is CASSQAGQATGELFF. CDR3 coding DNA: TGCGCCAGCAGCCAGGCGGGACAAGCCACCGGGGAGCTGTTTTTT.